These 25 T cell receptor beta chains were sequenced from one sample in a study of blood T cell repertoires in COVID-19. Assay used: immunoSEQ multiplex PCR; TCRdb lists only in-frame clones, some missing. The sample yields hundreds of thousands of clones, 85% to 90% seen once. The sequenced material came from peripheral blood. These receptors were collected from a human donor in a cohort sampled during active COVID-19.

The V call is TRBV19, the J call TRBJ2-3; maybe TRBD2 (5 bases). Trimming cost V 7 bases and J 2 bases, with 25 bases left between them. Germline values: CDR1 LNHDA, CDR2 SQIVND (reference sequence). The CDR3 length is 18 residues. CDR3 nucleotides: TGTGCCAGTACCCCACGAGGGCCATCGGTTCGAGACACAGATACGCAGTATTTT. This gives the protein CASTPRGPSVRDTDTQYF.

V is TRBV19 and J is TRBJ2-3; TRBD2 agrees at 8 bases. This CDR3 has 14 amino acids. Per germline, CDR1 LNHDA and CDR2 SQIVND (reference sequence). Trimming removed 7 bases from V and 4 bases from J; junction bases left unmatched: 7. This chain's CDR3 is CASKVGGAADTQYF. The CDR3 bases are TGTGCCAGTAAAGTCGGGGGGGCTGCAGATACGCAGTATTTT.

The table lists this clone with a count of one. The chain employs TRBV19 and TRBJ1-5; D gene ambiguous. The CDR3 loop spans 14 amino acids. The V end was cut by 6 bases, the J end by 5 bases, with 14 bases between. Germline CDR1 is LNHDA and CDR2 is SQIVND (reference sequence). The CDR3 DNA reads as TGTGCCAGTAGAACTATGAGGAGGGATCAGCCCCAGCATTTT. Its protein is CASRTMRRDQPQHF. Based on the CDR3 plus reference TRBV19 and TRBJ1-5, the full variable domain is DGGITQSPKYLFRKEGQNVTLSCEQNLNHDAMYWYRQDPGQGLRLIYYSQIVNDFQKGDIAEGYSVSREKKESFPLTVTSAQKNPTAFYLCASRTMRRDQPQHFGDGTRLSIL.

The V gene is TRBV2, the J gene TRBJ2-7, with a tentative D call TRBD1 (7 bases). Germline V lookup: CDR1 SNHLY, CDR2 FYNNEI. This CDR3 is 14 amino acids long. Trimming stripped 4 bases from V and 3 bases from J, with 13 bases between. The CDR3: CASSGRQGGYEQYF. The CDR3, as DNA: TGTGCCAGCAGTGGTAGGCAGGGGGGCTACGAGCAGTACTTC.

CDR3: CASSPPGTGGYNEQFF. The CDR3 bases are TGTGCCAGCAGCCCACCCGGGACAGGGGGCTACAATGAGCAGTTCTTC. The J gene is TRBJ2-1, the V gene TRBV27; TRBD1 matches at 11 bases. This CDR3 has 16 residues. J lost 3 bases, V lost 6 bases, and 7 bases had no gene match. CDR1 is MNHEY, CDR2 SMNVEV, per germline (reference sequence).

The chain links TRBV5-1 to TRBJ1-1; D perhaps matches TRBD1 (5 bases). The CDR3 has 14 residues. Germline V gives CDR1 SGHRS, CDR2 YFSETQ. V lost 6 bases and J lost 3, with 15 bases in between. CDR3 in DNA: TGCGCCAGCAAAGGGGCGAGATGGGACACTGAAGCTTTCTTT. It codes for CASKGARWDTEAFF.

This chain links TRBV19 with TRBJ1-4; no clear D gene. CDR1 and CDR2 from the germline V gene are LNHDA and SQIVND (reference sequence). Trimming took 5 bases from V and 7 from J, leaving 17 bases between them. This CDR3 is 15 amino acids long. The CDR3 loop is CASSPPPGFSEKLFF. In DNA form, the CDR3 reads TGTGCCAGTAGTCCACCTCCGGGGTTTAGTGAAAAACTGTTTTTT.

V and J are TRBV14 and TRBJ1-2, with D unresolved. The CDR3 loop spans 17 amino acids. The germline V gene encodes CDR1 SGHDN and CDR2 FVKESK. The V and J ends lost 0 bases and 5 bases respectively, with 19 bases between them. The CDR3 DNA reads as TGTGCCAGCAGCCAAGAACTTTTGGTGGTGGTCGAGTATGGCTACACCTTC. It is translated as CASSQELLVVVEYGYTF.

The chain uses TRBV2 and TRBJ1-2; TRBD1 might be the D (5 bases). Germline loops: CDR1 SNHLY, CDR2 FYNNEI. The CDR3 runs 14 residues. V shed 2 bases and J shed 6 bases, with 13 bases lying between them. The CDR3 DNA reads TGTGCCAGCAGTGAACTGGGAGGGGACGATGGCTACACCTTC. Translated, it gives CASSELGGDDGYTF.

The chain is built from TRBV5-1 and TRBJ1-1; TRBD1 might be the D (6 bases). V was trimmed by 2 bases and J by 0 bases, leaving 20 bases between them. CDR3 size: 18 residues. Germline CDR1 and CDR2: SGHRS and YFSETQ. DNA of the CDR3: TGCGCCAGCAGCTTCACGGGACACCAGAGCAGTATGAACACTGAAGCTTTCTTT. Amino acid sequence: CASSFTGHQSSMNTEAFF.

A word on this clone: The junction departs from the called germline gene at one end, perhaps through a read error. This rearrangement joins TRBV18 to TRBJ2-5; TRBD2 is a possible D gene (6 bases). CDR1 is KGHSH, CDR2 LQKENI, per germline. The CDR3 spans 14 residues. The CDR3 here is CASSPPGDGETQYF. The CDR3 DNA is TGTGCCAGCTCCCCACCGGGAGACGGAGAGACCCAGTACTTC.

The chain joins TRBV3-1 (or the pseudogene TRBV3-2) to TRBJ2-7, with 8 bases matching TRBD1. After removal of 4 bases from V and 5 bases from J, the junction contained 4 bases not matched to a gene. Germline V gives CDR1 LGHDT, CDR2 YNNKEL (reference sequence). CDR3 length equals 13 residues. The CDR3 loop reads CASSLDRADEQYF. CDR3 nucleotides: TGTGCCAGCAGCCTGGACAGGGCTGACGAGCAGTACTTC.

The rearrangement links TRBV12-5 to TRBJ2-5; no reliable D call. Germline-derived CDR1 and CDR2 are LGHNT and FRNRAP. V gave up 4 bases and J gave up 0 bases, with 3 bases separating them. This CDR3 comprises 12 residues. The CDR3 spells CASGYNQETQYF. CDR3 in DNA: TGTGCTAGTGGTTACAACCAAGAGACCCAGTACTTC.

The DNA for the CDR3 is TGTGCCATCAGCCCCAGGGGGCGAGAGACCCAGTACTTC. Translating gives CAISPRGRETQYF. This rearrangement joins TRBV10-3 to TRBJ2-5; 8 positions agree with TRBD1. The germline gives CDR1 ENHRY, CDR2 SYGVKD. Unmatched junction bases numbered 4, after V lost 6 bases and J lost 4 bases. The CDR3 length is 13 residues.

The table lists this clone with a count of one. J is TRBJ2-5 and V is TRBV5-1; 8 bases align to TRBD2. With 3 bases clipped from V and 1 base from J, the junction kept 2 bases outside the gene matches. The germline V gene encodes CDR1 SGHRS and CDR2 YFSETQ. The CDR3 has 14 amino acids. The CDR3: CASSSGGAQETQYF. The CDR3 DNA follows: TGCGCCAGCAGCTCCGGGGGGGCCCAAGAGACCCAGTACTTC.

This clone has more than one count but fewer than ten. The V and J genes are TRBV7-8 and TRBJ2-3; 13 positions agree with TRBD2. Germline V gene sequence: CDR1 SGHVS, CDR2 FQNEAQ. The CDR3 sequence is 16 residues long. V trimming: 5 bases; J trimming: 1 base; junction bases outside the gene matches: 3. CDR3 loop: CASSRGTSGGTDTQYF. In nucleotides, the CDR3 is TGTGCCAGCAGCCGAGGGACTAGCGGGGGCACAGATACGCAGTATTTT.

The J gene is TRBJ2-7, the V gene TRBV28; the D is unclear. The CDR3 totals 13 residues. CDR1 is MDHEN, CDR2 SYDVKM, per germline. Trimming removed 8 bases from V and 2 bases from J, with 13 bases in between. In DNA, the CDR3 is TGTGCCAGCGGTATTAACTATCCCTACGAGCAGTACTTC. Its translation is CASGINYPYEQYF.

The chain employs TRBV14 and TRBJ2-7; 8 nucleotides line up with TRBD1. Losses at the gene ends were 4 bases for V and 4 bases for J; bases not matched to a gene: 6. This CDR3 is built from 14 residues. The germline V gene has CDR1 SGHDN and CDR2 FVKESK. CDR3 nucleotides: TGTGCCAGCAGCCTCGGACAGGGACCTTACGAGCAGTACTTC. It translates to CASSLGQGPYEQYF.

This chain connects TRBV19 to TRBJ2-7; D not certain. CDR1 is LNHDA, CDR2 SQIVND, per germline (reference sequence). V dropped 5 bases and J dropped 0 bases, with 11 bases sitting between them. The CDR3 has 14 residues. CDR3: CASSEAESSYEQYF. DNA for the CDR3: TGTGCCAGTAGTGAGGCAGAGAGCTCCTACGAGCAGTACTTC. The full variable domain, rest sourced from reference TRBV19 and TRBJ2-7, is DGGITQSPKYLFRKEGQNVTLSCEQNLNHDAMYWYRQDPGQGLRLIYYSQIVNDFQKGDIAEGYSVSREKKESFPLTVTSAQKNPTAFYLCASSEAESSYEQYFGPGTRLTVT.

The CDR3 sequence is CASSQQGPYNEQFF. CDR3 nucleotide sequence: TGTGCCAGCAGCCAACAGGGTCCCTACAATGAGCAGTTCTTC. The rearrangement links TRBV7-6 to TRBJ2-1, with a tentative D call TRBD1 (6 bases). In germline, CDR1 is SGHVS, CDR2 FNYEAQ. CDR3 length: 14 residues. V shed 5 bases and J shed 2 bases, with 10 bases lying between them.

V gene TRBV6-2 or TRBV6-3 combines with J gene TRBJ2-7; D may be TRBD1 (6 bases). Trimming took 2 bases from V and 3 from J, leaving 17 bases between them. The CDR3 has 16 amino acids. Per germline, CDR1 MNHEY and CDR2 SVGEGT. For the CDR3, the DNA is TGTGCCAGCAGTTACACAACTCCCGGGACACACTACGAGCAGTACTTC. Its translation is CASSYTTPGTHYEQYF.

This clone was picked up one time. The chain has TRBV6-5 and TRBJ2-7; 10 bases match TRBD2. The CDR3 totals 12 residues. V was clipped by 9 bases and J by 4 bases; unmatched bases: 3. Germline values: CDR1 MNHEY, CDR2 SVGAGI. The CDR3 DNA follows: TGTGCCAGTCAACTAGCGGGGTACGAGCAGTACTTC. The encoded protein is CASQLAGYEQYF.

The chain is built from TRBV10-3 and TRBJ1-2, with a possible D match to TRBD1 (5 bases). The CDR3 covers 18 residues. Between the trimmed V and J ends, which lost 0 bases and 8 bases, there was a span of 25 bases. The germline V gene encodes CDR1 ENHRY and CDR2 SYGVKD. The CDR3 DNA sequence: TGTGCCATCAGTGAGTCGAAACAGGTCACAGCCCAGATGGAGGGCTACACCTTC. Amino acid sequence: CAISESKQVTAQMEGYTF.

The rearrangement links TRBV19 to TRBJ2-7, with TRBD2 as a possible D gene (5 bases). Trimming took 7 bases from V and 6 from J, leaving 19 bases between them. Germline V gene data show CDR1 as LNHDA and CDR2 as SQIVND (reference sequence). The CDR3 totals 14 residues. As DNA, the CDR3 is TGTGCCAGTAAGGCACGAGCAGCGGACTCCGAGCAGTACTTC. It specifies CASKARAADSEQYF.

V is TRBV30 and J is TRBJ2-7; D is perhaps TRBD1 (6 bases). V lost 0 bases to trimming and J lost 6 bases, with 6 bases between them. Germline assignment: CDR1 GTSNPN and CDR2 SVGIG (reference sequence). The CDR3 runs to 11 residues. In nucleotides, the CDR3 is TGTGCCTGGAGTGTAGGGGGCGAGCAGTACTTC. This translates into CAWSVGGEQYF.